The 19 T cell receptor beta chains in this list originate from one sample, sequenced in a study of cytomegalovirus exposure and HLA in healthy donors. It was with 60 Vbeta and 13 Jbeta primers that the PCR ran. Profiled with immunoSEQ multiplex PCR; TCRdb holds only in-frame clones, not every one. The table includes roughly 250,000 clones, around 66% detected once. The sample taken for sequencing was PBMCs. These receptors originate from a female donor in good health and CMV-seronegative.

J is TRBJ2-3 and V is TRBV18; a possible D gene is TRBD2 (6 bases). Between the trimmed V and J ends, which lost 2 bases and 0 bases, there was a span of 12 bases. From germline, CDR1 is KGHSH and CDR2 LQKENI. The CDR3 sequence is 16 residues long. In DNA, the CDR3 is TGTGCCAGCTCACCATGGGCGGGATCTAGCACAGATACGCAGTATTTT. Translation gives CASSPWAGSSTDTQYF.

V is TRBV7-3 and J is TRBJ2-5; a possible D gene is TRBD2 (6 bases). V lost 3 bases and J 6 bases, leaving 17 bases between the germline ends. Per germline, CDR1 SGHTA and CDR2 FQGTGA. The CDR3 extends over 15 amino acids. For the CDR3, the DNA is TGTGCCAGCAGCTTTGACGGGAGTGCTTTTCAGACCCAGTACTTC. It yields the protein CASSFDGSAFQTQYF.

This clone has just a few counts. The chain has TRBV14 and TRBJ1-1; tentatively, D is TRBD1 (5 bases). CDR1 SGHDN and CDR2 FVKESK come from the germline V gene. This CDR3 comprises 13 residues. With 3 bases removed from V and 9 bases from J, the gap between germline ends came to 14 bases. The DNA of the CDR3 is TGTGCCAGCAGCCACCTAGACAGCTCCCAAGCTTTCTTT. The encoded protein is CASSHLDSSQAFF.

V usage is TRBV28 and J usage is TRBJ1-1, with D unresolved. The V gene's germline CDR1 is MDHEN and CDR2 SYDVKM. The CDR3 contains 13 residues. V was clipped by 3 bases and J by 4 bases, with 9 bases between them. The CDR3 loop reads CASSFTVFTEAFF. As DNA, the CDR3 is TGTGCCAGCAGTTTCACGGTTTTCACTGAAGCTTTCTTT.

The rearrangement links TRBV6-5 to TRBJ2-7, with TRBD1 as a possible D gene (5 bases). Trimming removed 5 bases at V and 6 bases at J, with 11 bases between. The length of the CDR3 is 12 residues. In germline, CDR1 is MNHEY, CDR2 SVGAGI. CDR3 nucleotide sequence: TGTGCCAGCAGTGTGTGGGGCGGCGAGCAGTACTTC. It codes for CASSVWGGEQYF.

V usage is TRBV28 and J usage is TRBJ1-3; 11 nucleotides align to TRBD1. V shed 4 bases, J shed 3 bases, and the junction held 8 bases outside the gene matches. Germline assignment: CDR1 MDHEN and CDR2 SYDVKM. The CDR3 sequence is 17 residues long. The CDR3, as DNA: TGTGCCAGCAGTTCACGAGGGACAGGGGGAGATGGAAACACCATATATTTT. Protein sequence: CASSSRGTGGDGNTIYF.

The gene calls are TRBV28 and TRBJ2-1; 7 bases fit TRBD2. This CDR3 region has 12 residues. V gave up 10 bases and J gave up 9 bases; unmatched junction bases: 9. Per germline, CDR1 MDHEN and CDR2 SYDVKM. The CDR3 region is CATHSGIGEQFF. The CDR3 DNA sequence: TGTGCCACTCACAGCGGGATAGGTGAGCAGTTCTTC. Supplemented by reference TRBV28 and TRBJ2-1, the full variable domain reads DVKVTQSSRYLVKRTGEKVFLECVQDMDHENMFWYRQDPGLGLRLIYFSYDVKMKEKGDIPEGYSVSREKKERFSLILESASTNQTSMYLCATHSGIGEQFFGPGTRLTVL.

V is TRBV5-4 and J is TRBJ2-7, with unresolved D. Germline CDR1 SGHNT, CDR2 YYREEE (reference sequence). The CDR3 consists of 12 residues. Deletions cut 2 bases from V and 1 base from J, with 4 bases between. The CDR3 DNA follows: TGTGCCAGCAGCTTCCAGTCCTACGAGCAGTACTTC. Residues: CASSFQSYEQYF.

This clone was recorded only once. The genes are TRBV27 and TRBJ2-7; 8 bases agree with TRBD2. V lost 5 bases, J lost 0 bases, and 6 bases stayed unmatched. Germline CDR1 is MNHEY and CDR2 is SMNVEV (reference sequence). The CDR3 totals 15 residues. The CDR3 spells CASSASAGGSYEQYF. Here the CDR3 DNA reads TGTGCCAGCAGTGCCTCGGCGGGAGGCTCCTACGAGCAGTACTTC.

This sequence joins TRBV18 and TRBJ2-7; D is perhaps TRBD2 (6 bases). Germline values: CDR1 KGHSH, CDR2 LQKENI. CDR3 size: 12 residues. V lost 10 bases to trimming and J lost 3 bases, with 13 bases between them. This CDR3 is CATWRGGYEQYF. The CDR3 nucleotides are TGTGCCACCTGGAGGGGAGGCTACGAGCAGTACTTC.

The chain uses TRBV7-2 and TRBJ2-1, with no clear D. V dropped 0 bases and J dropped 10 bases, with 10 bases sitting between them. CDR3 length equals 13 residues. Germline V gene lookup returns CDR1 SGHTA and CDR2 FQGNSA. Here the CDR3 DNA reads TGTGCCAGCAGCTTAGCCTGGCCAACGGAGCAGTTCTTC. It yields the protein CASSLAWPTEQFF.

V is TRBV6-1 and J is TRBJ1-6; D is unresolved. Trimming stripped 6 bases from V and 0 bases from J, with 3 bases between. Germline CDR1 is MNHNS and CDR2 is SASEGT. The CDR3 runs 13 residues. The chain's CDR3 is CASRSSYNSPLHF. The DNA of the CDR3 is TGTGCCAGCAGGAGCTCCTATAATTCACCCCTCCACTTT.

V and J are TRBV7-9 and TRBJ2-3, with TRBD1 as a possible D gene (5 bases). CDR3 size: 14 residues. The germline gives CDR1 SEHNR, CDR2 FQNEAQ (reference sequence). Deletions cut 5 bases from V and 2 bases from J, with 11 bases between. The CDR3 region is CASSTADTTDTQYF. The CDR3 region has the DNA TGTGCCAGCAGCACTGCGGACACCACAGATACGCAGTATTTT. Full variable domain (rest looked up from reference TRBV7-9 and TRBJ2-3): DTGVSQNPRHKITKRGQNVTFRCDPISEHNRLYWYRQTLGQGPEFLTYFQNEAQLEKSRLLSDRFSAERPKGSFSTLEIQRTEQGDSAMYLCASSTADTTDTQYFGPGTRLTVL.

CDR3 amino acids: CASSQERGGSYEQYF. The CDR3 coding sequence is TGTGCCAGCAGTCAAGAGCGGGGAGGATCCTACGAGCAGTACTTC. The J gene is TRBJ2-5, the V gene TRBV6-5; 7 nucleotides agree with TRBD2. The J call is uncertain, as TRBJ2-7 better fits the DNA end. Per the germline V gene, CDR1 is MNHEY and CDR2 is SVGAGI. The CDR3 runs 15 residues.

The J gene is TRBJ2-7, the V gene TRBV28; 10 nucleotides match TRBD2. V lost 9 bases and J lost 3; bases outside the gene matches: 5. Looked up from germline, CDR1 is MDHEN and CDR2 is SYDVKM. The CDR3 consists of 13 residues. The CDR3 is CASAGLADYEQYF. DNA of the CDR3: TGTGCCAGTGCCGGACTAGCGGACTACGAGCAGTACTTC.

The rearrangement links TRBV27 to TRBJ2-7; possibly TRBD1 for D (6 bases). The CDR3 totals 14 residues. Germline-derived CDR1 and CDR2 are MNHEY and SMNVEV (reference sequence). Trimming removed 3 bases from V and 1 base from J, with 10 bases in between. The CDR3 reads CASSLDRASYEQYF. The CDR3 DNA follows: TGTGCCAGCAGTTTGGACAGAGCATCCTACGAGCAGTACTTC.

This sequence joins TRBV5-4 and TRBJ2-7, with 8 bases aligning to TRBD1. Germline V gene data show CDR1 as SGHNT and CDR2 as YYREEE (reference sequence). The CDR3 is 15 amino acids. Trimming took 6 bases from V and 2 from J; bases not matched to a gene: 10. In DNA, the CDR3 is TGTGCCAGCACCCTGCTGGGGGGACAGGCCTACGAGCAGTACTTC. As protein: CASTLLGGQAYEQYF.

The genes are TRBV18 and TRBJ1-2; 9 bases line up with TRBD1. J gave up 8 bases and V 8 bases, and 15 bases lay outside the gene matches. The germline gives CDR1 KGHSH, CDR2 LQKENI. The CDR3 spans 15 residues. CDR3 protein: CASDPGQGAKGGYTF. For the CDR3, the DNA is TGTGCCAGCGATCCGGGACAGGGCGCCAAAGGCGGCTACACCTTC. The full variable domain, completed using reference TRBV18 and TRBJ1-2, is NAGVMQNPRHLVRRRGQEARLRCSPMKGHSHVYWYRQLPEEGLKFMVYLQKENIIDESGMPKERFSAEFPKEGPSILRIQQVVRGDSAAYFCASDPGQGAKGGYTFGSGTRLTVV.

This clone was recorded a few times. This sequence joins TRBV5-1 and TRBJ2-7; 7 bases line up with TRBD1. This CDR3 is built from 15 residues. Per germline, CDR1 SGHRS and CDR2 YFSETQ. V lost 4 bases, J lost 0 bases, and 7 bases stayed unmatched. Here the CDR3 reads CASSPGTDFSYEQYF. CDR3 in DNA: TGCGCCAGCAGCCCCGGGACAGATTTCTCCTACGAGCAGTACTTC.